Sequencing of this T cell receptor (beta chain) was carried out in a study of blood T cells in healthy people across ages. Findings and limits, study-wide: Lack of knowledge of donor CMV status possibly confounded expanded clonotype changes.

Using a J-beta primer mix together with a sample-barcoded 5' primer, a second PCR was run for about 6 to 11 cycles. One entry per CDR3 protein results from TCRdb running MiXCR on the 5' RACE reads. The table includes approximately 830,000 distinct CDR3 sequences, approximately 67% detected once. As concerns this clonotype: Its antigen is not known.

The germline CDR1 and CDR2 sequences are LGHNA and YNFKEQ. Germline trimming cut 7 bases from V and 1 base from J; bases unmatched to any gene: 11. The CDR3 length is 16 residues. The clonotype originates from a man aged 25-40 years in good health. The V and J genes are TRBV4-2 and TRBJ1-2; 8 nucleotides line up with TRBD1. The material sequenced was blood. The CDR3 DNA sequence: TGTGCCAGCAAGAAACGGGGGACAGGAGATAACTATGGCTACACCTTC. It codes for CASKKRGTGDNYGYTF.